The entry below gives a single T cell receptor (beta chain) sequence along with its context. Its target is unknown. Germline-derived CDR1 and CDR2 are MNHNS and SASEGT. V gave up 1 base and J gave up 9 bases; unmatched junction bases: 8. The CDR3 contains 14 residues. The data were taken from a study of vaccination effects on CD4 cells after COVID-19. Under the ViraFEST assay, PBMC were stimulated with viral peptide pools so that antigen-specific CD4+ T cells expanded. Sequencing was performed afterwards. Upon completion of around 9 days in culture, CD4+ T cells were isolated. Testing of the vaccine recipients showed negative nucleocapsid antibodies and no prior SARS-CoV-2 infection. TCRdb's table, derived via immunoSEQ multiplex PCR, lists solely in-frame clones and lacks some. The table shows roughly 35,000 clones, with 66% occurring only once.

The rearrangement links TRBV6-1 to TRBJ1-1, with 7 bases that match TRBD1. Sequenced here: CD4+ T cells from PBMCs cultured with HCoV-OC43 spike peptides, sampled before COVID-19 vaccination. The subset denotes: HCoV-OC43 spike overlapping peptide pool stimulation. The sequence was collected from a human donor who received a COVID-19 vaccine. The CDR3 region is CASSEGRSGGKAFF. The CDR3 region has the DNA TGTGCCAGCAGTGAAGGGAGATCAGGGGGGAAAGCTTTCTTT.